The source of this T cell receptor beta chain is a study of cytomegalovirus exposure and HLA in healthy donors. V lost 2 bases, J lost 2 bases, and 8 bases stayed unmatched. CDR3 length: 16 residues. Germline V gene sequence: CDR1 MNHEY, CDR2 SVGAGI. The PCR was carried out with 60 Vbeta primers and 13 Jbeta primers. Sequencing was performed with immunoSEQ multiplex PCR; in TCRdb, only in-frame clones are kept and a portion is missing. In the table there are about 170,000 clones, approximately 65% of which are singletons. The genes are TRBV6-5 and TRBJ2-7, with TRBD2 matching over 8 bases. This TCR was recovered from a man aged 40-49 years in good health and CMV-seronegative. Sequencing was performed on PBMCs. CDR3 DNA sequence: TGTGCCAGCAGTTACCGGGGTCGAGCGGGGGCCTACGAGCAGTACTTC. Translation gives CASSYRGRAGAYEQYF.